The sequence of this T cell receptor (beta chain) was determined in a study of T cell repertoires in cytomegalovirus infection. Whole-study results and caveats: People with CMV and the relevant HLA were identified by cumulative public TCR beta family frequency.

TCRdb reprocessed the reads via MiXCR and lists one record per CDR3 protein. The repertoire holds about 770,000 distinct CDR3 sequences, with 29% as singletons. Germline V gene data show CDR1 as LNHDA and CDR2 as SQIVND (reference sequence). This CDR3 has 15 residues. Details on this clonotype: As yet, its antigen is unknown. At one boundary the junction diverges from the germline segment, which might be a read error.

This clonotype originated in a human donor in good health (CMV status not recorded). Some clones in this sample may be carry-over from other donors' samples. The V gene is TRBV19, the J gene TRBJ2-2; perhaps TRBD1 as D (5 bases). The material was cultured CD8+ T cells from PBMCs, obtained from culture after CMV antigen stimulation. The CDR3 protein is CDSSIWTSNTGELFF. The CDR3 DNA follows: TGTGACAGTAGTATATGGACATCGAACACCGGGGAGCTGTTTTTT. Full variable domain (outside the CDR3, taken from reference TRBV19 and TRBJ2-2): DGGITQSPKYLFRKEGQNVTLSCEQNLNHDAMYWYRQDPGQGLRLIYYSQIVNDFQKGDIAEGYSVSREKKESFPLTVTSAQKNPTAFYLCDSSIWTSNTGELFFGEGSRLTVL.